Below are 13 T cell receptor beta chains sequenced from a single sample in a study of cytomegalovirus exposure and HLA in healthy donors. Primers: 60 Vbeta forward and 13 Jbeta reverse. TCRdb's copy holds only in-frame clones and misses some; the assay was immunoSEQ multiplex PCR. The profile shows 95,000 to 110,000 clones, around 77% of them singletons. The specimen was PBMCs. These receptors were collected from a male donor in good health and CMV-seronegative.

The V call is TRBV30, the J call TRBJ2-7; D might be TRBD1 (5 bases). V lost 4 bases to trimming and J lost 0 bases, with 10 bases between them. CDR1 and CDR2 (germline): GTSNPN, SVGIG (reference sequence). The CDR3 runs to 13 residues. The DNA for the CDR3 is TGTGCCTGGACTTCAGGGAACTCCTACGAGCAGTACTTC. Protein: CAWTSGNSYEQYF.

The CDR3 loop is CASSSQGDYGYTF. The CDR3 DNA reads as TGCGCCAGCAGCTCACAGGGGGACTATGGCTACACCTTC. The chain carries TRBV5-1 and TRBJ1-2, with 8 positions matching TRBD1. V lost 3 bases, J lost 3 bases, and 1 base stayed unmatched. CDR1 is SGHRS and CDR2 is YFSETQ in the germline V gene. The CDR3 contains 13 residues.

The chain links TRBV6-1 to TRBJ2-7; a possible D gene is TRBD1 (5 bases). V lost 4 bases, J lost 0 bases, and 16 bases lay in between. The germline gives CDR1 MNHNS, CDR2 SASEGT. The length of the CDR3 is 16 residues. CDR3 sequence (DNA): TGTGCCAGCAGTGCAGTAGGACATTTGAGCTCCTACGAGCAGTACTTC. This codes for CASSAVGHLSSYEQYF.

The chain couples TRBV18 to TRBJ1-4; D gene unclear. Germline V gene lookup returns CDR1 KGHSH and CDR2 LQKENI. Trimming removed 4 bases from V and 4 bases from J, with 7 bases in between. CDR3 length: 13 residues. The CDR3 protein is CASSQQSNEKLFF. The CDR3 coding sequence is TGTGCCAGCTCACAACAGAGTAATGAAAAACTGTTTTTT.

The CDR3 is CAISESGGSYEQYF. The CDR3 nucleotides read TGTGCCATCAGTGAGTCTGGGGGGTCCTACGAGCAGTACTTC. The chain joins TRBV10-3 to TRBJ2-7, with D tentatively TRBD2 (6 bases). The V end lost 0 bases, the J end lost 1 base, and 7 bases lay between the germline ends. The CDR3 is 14 amino acids. Germline lookup yields CDR1 ENHRY and CDR2 SYGVKD.

V is TRBV9 and J is TRBJ1-1; 8 nucleotides line up with TRBD1. The CDR3 is 15 residues long. The germline CDR1 and CDR2 sequences are SGDLS and YYNGEE. The V segment lost 6 bases and the J segment 0 bases; nucleotides outside the gene matches: 7. The DNA of the CDR3 is TGTGCCAGCACCACAGGGGGGCAGATGAACACTGAAGCTTTCTTT. Translating gives CASTTGGQMNTEAFF.

This clone was recorded only once. The chain employs TRBV12-5 and TRBJ2-5; possible D gene TRBD2, 7 bases. Germline values: CDR1 LGHNT, CDR2 FRNRAP. This CDR3 has 12 residues. Trimming shortened V by 0 bases and J by 11 bases, and 10 bases separated the two germline ends. The CDR3, as DNA: TGTGCTAGTGGTTTGGTAGGGGGGGAGCAGTACTTC. It encodes CASGLVGGEQYF.

The chain combines TRBV30 with TRBJ1-5, with 9 bases fitting TRBD1. Germline V gene sequence: CDR1 GTSNPN, CDR2 SVGIG (reference sequence). CDR3 length: 15 residues. V shed 2 bases, J shed 7 bases, and the junction held 9 bases outside the gene matches. This CDR3 reads CAWSPGQGLGQPQHF. The CDR3 DNA is TGTGCCTGGAGTCCTGGACAGGGGCTAGGACAGCCCCAGCATTTT.

The chain combines TRBV15 with TRBJ1-1; a weak D match, TRBD1 (6 bases). Germline-derived CDR1 and CDR2 are LNHNV and YYDKDF (reference sequence). V was shortened by 3 bases and J by 4 bases, with 12 bases between the two germline ends. This CDR3 has 14 residues. The CDR3 DNA is TGTGCCACCAGCAGCCGATCAGGGGCCACTGAAGCTTTCTTT. Translating gives CATSSRSGATEAFF.

The table lists this clone with a few counts. This sequence joins TRBV4-2 and TRBJ2-7; 7 bases align to TRBD2. Trimming at V came to 0 bases and at J to 2 bases, leaving 7 bases not matched to a gene. CDR1 and CDR2 from the germline V gene are LGHNA and YNFKEQ. This CDR3 has 16 amino acids. The CDR3: CASSQESASGAYEQYF. The DNA for the CDR3 is TGTGCCAGCAGCCAAGAGTCGGCTAGCGGAGCCTACGAGCAGTACTTC.

The chain has TRBV7-6 and TRBJ2-1; 11 positions agree with TRBD2. V trimming: 7 bases; J trimming: 6 bases; junction bases outside the gene matches: 8. CDR1 and CDR2 (germline): SGHVS, FNYEAQ. There are 15 residues in the CDR3. In DNA, the CDR3 is TGTGCCAGCACTCTGACTAGCGGGGAAGGCAATGAGCAGTTCTTC. Amino acids: CASTLTSGEGNEQFF.

In this sample, this clone turned up once. The V call is TRBV30, the J call TRBJ2-7; D ambiguous. V lost 2 bases and J 6 bases, leaving 11 bases between the germline ends. This CDR3 is built from 12 residues. Looked up from germline, CDR1 is GTSNPN and CDR2 is SVGIG (reference sequence). CDR3 loop: CAWSTYSGEQYF. CDR3 DNA sequence: TGTGCCTGGAGTACGTATTCGGGCGAGCAGTACTTC. Full variable domain (rest looked up from reference TRBV30 and TRBJ2-7): SQTIHQWPATLVQPVGSPLSLECTVEGTSNPNLYWYRQAAGRGLQLLFYSVGIGQISSEVPQNLSASRPQDRQFILSSKKLLLSDSGFYLCAWSTYSGEQYFGPGTRLTVT.

This clone turned up a few times. The chain has TRBV7-7 and TRBJ2-5; 7 bases map to TRBD1. Germline assignment: CDR1 SSHAT and CDR2 FNYEAQ (reference sequence). This CDR3 has 14 residues. The junction had 2 bases not matched to a gene; V was cut back by 1 base and J by 3 bases. The CDR3 spells CASSLGQGKETQYF. Written as DNA, the CDR3 is TGTGCCAGCAGCTTAGGACAGGGCAAAGAGACCCAGTACTTC.